The source of this T cell receptor (beta chain) is a study of T cell repertoires in cytomegalovirus infection. In the study overall: Based on public TCR beta signatures, there were indications of CMV infection and of a matching HLA type.

TCRdb itself ran the reads through MiXCR, one entry per CDR3 protein. This sample has approximately 500,000 distinct CDR3 sequences, with approximately 11% found just once. Study outcomes and limitations: Adding up the frequency of public TCR beta families identified people who carried CMV plus the relevant HLA.

As to this clonotype: Its antigen remains unknown. This may stem from a read error, because a much larger clone lies one nucleotide away.

This TCR derives from a human donor in good health (CMV status not recorded). Some clones in this sample may be carry-over from other donors' samples. Material: PBMCs.

CDR3 protein: CASSERAESEKLFF. For the CDR3, the DNA is TGTGCCAGCAGTGAACGGGCAGAGAGTGAAAAACTGTTTTTT. The rearrangement uses TRBV6-1 and TRBJ1-4, with D hard to call. V was cut by 2 bases and J by 7 bases, with 11 bases left in between. The CDR3 loop spans 14 amino acids. Germline CDR1 is MNHNS and CDR2 is SASEGT.